The 22 T cell receptor beta chains below all came from one sample that was sequenced in a study of cytomegalovirus exposure and HLA in healthy donors. This PCR relied on a set of 60 Vbeta primers and 13 Jbeta primers. Profiled with immunoSEQ multiplex PCR; TCRdb holds only in-frame clones, not every one. The sample lists some 90,000 clones, approximately 80% occurring once. Sequencing was performed on PBMCs. These receptors were collected from a young man in good health and CMV-seropositive.

The genes are TRBV12-5 and TRBJ2-1; 9 bases line up with TRBD1. This CDR3 contains 17 residues. Germline CDR1 reads LGHNT; CDR2 reads FRNRAP. Trimming cost V 3 bases and J 2 bases; bases outside gene matches: 8. The CDR3 region has the DNA TGTGCTAGTGGTTTTTTTCCCCGACAGGGGGCCTACAATGAGCAGTTCTTC. Its protein product is CASGFFPRQGAYNEQFF.

This clone was seen just once. This chain joins TRBV6-4 and TRBJ2-3; TRBD2 matches 11 bases. Germline lookup yields CDR1 MRHNA and CDR2 SNTAGT. This CDR3 is 15 amino acids long. V shed 0 bases, J shed 4 bases, and the junction held 0 bases outside the gene matches. CDR3 residues: CASSDSSGRADTQYF. The CDR3 bases are TGTGCCAGCAGTGACTCTAGCGGGAGGGCAGATACGCAGTATTTT.

The chain uses TRBV2 and TRBJ1-2, with D perhaps matching TRBD1 (5 bases). Per the germline V gene, CDR1 is SNHLY and CDR2 is FYNNEI. V lost 4 bases and J lost 1, with 13 bases in between. The CDR3 spans 15 residues. The CDR3: CASSVGTTFNYGYTF. The CDR3 nucleotides are TGTGCCAGCAGTGTCGGGACTACTTTTAACTATGGCTACACCTTC.

The chain combines TRBV6-6 with TRBJ1-2; 8 bases line up with TRBD1. V was pared by 5 bases and J by 3 bases, with 8 bases of the junction left unmatched. There are 15 residues in the CDR3. Germline V gene sequence: CDR1 MNHNY, CDR2 SVGAGI (reference sequence). The chain's CDR3 is CASSKAGQGYYGYTF. CDR3 in DNA: TGTGCCAGCAGTAAGGCCGGACAGGGCTACTATGGCTACACCTTC.

The chain couples TRBV2 to TRBJ2-3; 9 positions match TRBD1. This CDR3 has 12 residues. Unmatched junction bases numbered 2, after V lost 10 bases and J lost 3 bases. Per germline, CDR1 SNHLY and CDR2 FYNNEI. CDR3 loop: CATGTGTDTQYF. The CDR3 bases are TGTGCCACAGGGACAGGGACAGATACGCAGTATTTT.

The CDR3: CASSERKGLAGGPRQETQYF. The CDR3 coding sequence is TGTGCCAGCAGTGAACGAAAGGGACTAGCGGGGGGGCCCCGTCAAGAGACCCAGTACTTC. V gene TRBV6-1 combines with J gene TRBJ2-5; 16 nucleotides line up with TRBD2. CDR1 and CDR2 from the germline V gene are MNHNS and SASEGT. CDR3 size: 20 residues. With V trimmed by 2 bases and J by 2 bases, 11 bases remained unmatched.

CDR3 residues: CALSGSSYEQYF. As DNA, the CDR3 is TGTGCCTTAAGCGGAAGCTCCTACGAGCAGTACTTC. The chain is built from TRBV28 and TRBJ2-7; a weak D match, TRBD2 (5 bases). V was cut by 11 bases and J by 0 bases, with 11 bases left in between. CDR3 size: 12 residues. Germline CDR1 is MDHEN and CDR2 is SYDVKM. The complete variable domain, with remaining parts taken from reference TRBV28 and TRBJ2-7, reads DVKVTQSSRYLVKRTGEKVFLECVQDMDHENMFWYRQDPGLGLRLIYFSYDVKMKEKGDIPEGYSVSREKKERFSLILESASTNQTSMYLCALSGSSYEQYFGPGTRLTVT.

The chain carries TRBV7-2 and TRBJ1-3; no firm D call. V lost 5 bases and J lost 4, with 12 bases in between. This CDR3 spans 14 amino acids. Germline V gene lookup returns CDR1 SGHTA and CDR2 FQGNSA. CDR3 bases: TGTGCCAGCAGCCCGAATGGGCTAGGAAACACCATATATTTT. It codes for CASSPNGLGNTIYF.

The chain combines TRBV6-1 with TRBJ2-1; 7 bases align to TRBD1. The ends lost 2 bases at V and 8 bases at J; junction bases unmatched: 6. This CDR3 comprises 14 residues. Germline V gene data show CDR1 as MNHNS and CDR2 as SASEGT. The CDR3 region is CASSERGTVDEQFF. CDR3 sequence (DNA): TGTGCCAGCAGTGAAAGAGGGACAGTGGATGAGCAGTTCTTC.

This clone was recorded a few times. V gene TRBV30 combines with J gene TRBJ1-6, with TRBD1 identical over 7 bases. This CDR3 spans 15 amino acids. The V and J ends lost 4 bases and 7 bases, in that order; junction bases with no gene match: 10. Looked up from germline, CDR1 is GTSNPN and CDR2 is SVGIG (reference sequence). The CDR3, as DNA: TGTGCCTGGACCTTGGACAGGTGGACCAATTCACCCCTCCACTTT. Translated, it gives CAWTLDRWTNSPLHF.

This clone was recorded a few times. V is TRBV5-1 and J is TRBJ1-4; D may be TRBD1 (5 bases). Germline V gene lookup returns CDR1 SGHRS and CDR2 YFSETQ. Trimming left V 0 bases short and J 14 bases short, with 17 bases between. This CDR3 has 14 residues. The CDR3: CASSLEAGKEQLFF. The CDR3, as DNA: TGCGCCAGCAGCTTGGAGGCAGGGAAGGAACAGCTGTTTTTT.

The genes are TRBV6-5 and TRBJ1-1, with 7 bases fitting TRBD1. Germline CDR1 MNHEY, CDR2 SVGAGI. This CDR3 comprises 13 residues. V trimming: 2 bases; J trimming: 4 bases; junction bases outside the gene matches: 1. CDR3 DNA sequence: TGTGCCAGCAGTTACAGACAGGGCACTGAAGCTTTCTTT. It translates to CASSYRQGTEAFF.

This clone was seen a single time. This rearrangement joins TRBV5-1 to TRBJ2-5, with D unresolved. Trimming shortened V by 0 bases and J by 5 bases, and 5 bases separated the two germline ends. Germline CDR1 and CDR2: SGHRS and YFSETQ. This CDR3 is built from 12 residues. CDR3 residues: CASSLVAETQYF. As DNA, the CDR3 is TGCGCCAGCAGCTTGGTTGCGGAGACCCAGTACTTC. Supplemented by reference TRBV5-1 and TRBJ2-5, the full variable domain reads KAGVTQTPRYLIKTRGQQVTLSCSPISGHRSVSWYQQTPGQGLQFLFEYFSETQRNKGNFPGRFSGRQFSNSRSEMNVSTLELGDSALYLCASSLVAETQYFGPGTRLLVL.

The chain is built from TRBV2 and TRBJ2-7, with 9 bases aligning to TRBD1. Germline V CDR1 and CDR2: SNHLY, FYNNEI. The CDR3 loop spans 15 amino acids. The V gene end was trimmed by 8 bases and the J gene end by 5 bases; junction bases not matched to a gene: 13. The CDR3 region has the DNA TGTGCCAGCGGGACCGAGCACAGGGGGCCCAACGAGCAGTACTTC. Translating gives CASGTEHRGPNEQYF.

This clone was observed a few times. This rearrangement joins TRBV4-1 to TRBJ1-3, with unresolved D. The V and J ends lost 0 bases and 4 bases respectively, with 10 bases between them. Germline CDR1 MGHRA, CDR2 YSYEKL. The CDR3 totals 15 residues. The CDR3 nucleotides are TGCGCCAGCAGCCAAGAAATGTGGGCCGGAAACACCATATATTTT. Protein: CASSQEMWAGNTIYF.

The chain couples TRBV19 to TRBJ2-1, with D uncertain. This CDR3 contains 14 residues. V lost 1 base and J lost 4, with 8 bases in between. CDR1 and CDR2 (germline): LNHDA, SQIVND (reference sequence). The DNA of the CDR3 is TGTGCCAGTAGTATAGTTGCGTTTTACAATGAGCAGTTCTTC. Translation: CASSIVAFYNEQFF.

This sequence joins TRBV7-9 and TRBJ2-5; a weak D match, TRBD1 (5 bases). The CDR3 contains 13 residues. Germline loops: CDR1 SEHNR, CDR2 FQNEAQ (reference sequence). V lost 5 bases to trimming and J lost 7 bases, with 14 bases between them. CDR3 protein: CASSIQGLGTQYF. The CDR3 bases are TGTGCCAGCAGCATCCAGGGTCTGGGGACCCAGTACTTC.

CDR3 coding DNA: TGTGCCACCAGCAGTTTCGTACAAGAGACCCAGTACTTC. It translates to CATSSFVQETQYF. This chain connects TRBV15 to TRBJ2-5; no reliable D call. Germline V gene sequence: CDR1 LNHNV, CDR2 YYDKDF (reference sequence). With 3 bases removed from V and 2 bases from J, the gap between germline ends came to 7 bases. The CDR3 runs 13 residues.

The V gene is TRBV4-1, the J gene TRBJ1-4; a possible D gene is TRBD1 (6 bases). The CDR3 consists of 16 residues. In germline, CDR1 is MGHRA, CDR2 YSYEKL. V shed 3 bases and J shed 4 bases, with 15 bases lying between them. The CDR3 region is CASSHSWGLGNEKLFF. DNA of the CDR3: TGCGCCAGCAGCCATTCCTGGGGGCTTGGTAATGAAAAACTGTTTTTT.

The rearrangement uses TRBV5-4 and TRBJ2-3; TRBD1 agrees at 7 bases. This CDR3 spans 17 amino acids. The ends lost 5 bases at V and 0 bases at J; junction bases unmatched: 12. The germline V gene has CDR1 SGHNT and CDR2 YYREEE (reference sequence). CDR3: CASSFPRTGFSTDTQYF. CDR3 DNA: TGTGCCAGCAGTTTTCCCCGGACAGGATTTAGCACAGATACGCAGTATTTT.

V and J are TRBV2 and TRBJ2-5, with 11 nucleotides matching TRBD1. The CDR3 spans 14 residues. Per germline, CDR1 SNHLY and CDR2 FYNNEI. J lost 5 bases, V lost 10 bases, and 9 bases had no gene match. CDR3 region: CATKRTGGWETQYF. The CDR3 nucleotides are TGTGCCACAAAAAGGACAGGGGGCTGGGAGACCCAGTACTTC.

This rearrangement joins TRBV5-4 to TRBJ1-2; a possible D gene is TRBD1 (5 bases). The CDR3 spans 16 residues. Trimming left V 3 bases short and J 2 bases short, with 17 bases between. Germline CDR1 and CDR2: SGHNT and YYREEE (reference sequence). Here the CDR3 DNA reads TGTGCCAGCAGCTCCGTCCTCGGACACCCAAACTATGGCTACACCTTC. The encoded protein is CASSSVLGHPNYGYTF.